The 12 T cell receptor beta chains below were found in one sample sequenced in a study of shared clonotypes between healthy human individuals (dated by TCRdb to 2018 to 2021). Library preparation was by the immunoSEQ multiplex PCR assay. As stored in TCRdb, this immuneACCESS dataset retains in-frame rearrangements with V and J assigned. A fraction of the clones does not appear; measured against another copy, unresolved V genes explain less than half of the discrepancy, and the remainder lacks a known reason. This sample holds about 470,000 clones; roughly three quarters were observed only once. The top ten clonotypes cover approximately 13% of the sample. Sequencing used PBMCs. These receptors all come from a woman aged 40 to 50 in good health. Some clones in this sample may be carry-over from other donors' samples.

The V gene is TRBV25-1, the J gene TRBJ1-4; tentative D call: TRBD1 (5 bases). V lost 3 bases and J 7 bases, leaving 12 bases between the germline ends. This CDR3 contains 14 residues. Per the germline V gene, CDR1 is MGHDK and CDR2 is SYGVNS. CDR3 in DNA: TGTGCCAGCAGTGACACTACAGGAATTGAAAAACTGTTTTTT. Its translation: CASSDTTGIEKLFF.

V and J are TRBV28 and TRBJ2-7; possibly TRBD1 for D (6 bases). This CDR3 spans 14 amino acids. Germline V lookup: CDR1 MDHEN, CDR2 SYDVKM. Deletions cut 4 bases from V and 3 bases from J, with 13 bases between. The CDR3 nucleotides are TGTGCCAGCAGTTCGAGGACAGCAGGCTACGAGCAGTACTTC. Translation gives CASSSRTAGYEQYF.

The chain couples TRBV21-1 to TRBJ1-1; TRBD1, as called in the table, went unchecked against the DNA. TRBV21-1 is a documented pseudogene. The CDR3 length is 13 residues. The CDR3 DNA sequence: TGTGCCAGCAGCTCTCGAGGGGGTACTGAAGCTTTCTTT. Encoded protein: CASSSRGGTEAFF.

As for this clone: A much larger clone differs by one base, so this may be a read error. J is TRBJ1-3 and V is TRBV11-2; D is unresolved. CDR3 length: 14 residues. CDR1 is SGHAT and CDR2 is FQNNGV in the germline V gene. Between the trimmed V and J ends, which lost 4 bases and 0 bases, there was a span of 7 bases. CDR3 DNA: TGTGCCAGCAGCTCAGGCTACTCTGGAAACACCATATATTTT. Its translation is CASSSGYSGNTIYF.

The CDR3 DNA sequence: TGCGCCAGCAGCTTGGGGGACCGGAACACTGAAGCTTTCTTT. This encodes CASSLGDRNTEAFF. The J gene is TRBJ1-1, the V gene TRBV5-1, with D perhaps matching TRBD1 (5 bases). The germline V and J ends were trimmed by 0 bases and 1 base, with 7 bases remaining between them. Germline assignment: CDR1 SGHRS and CDR2 YFSETQ. CDR3 size: 14 residues.

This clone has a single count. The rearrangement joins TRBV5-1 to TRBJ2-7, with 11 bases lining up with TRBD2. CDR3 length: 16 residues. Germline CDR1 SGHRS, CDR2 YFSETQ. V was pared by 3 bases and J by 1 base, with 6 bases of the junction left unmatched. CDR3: CASSSPLAGGSYEQYF. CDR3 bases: TGCGCCAGCAGCTCCCCTCTAGCGGGGGGTTCCTACGAGCAGTACTTC.

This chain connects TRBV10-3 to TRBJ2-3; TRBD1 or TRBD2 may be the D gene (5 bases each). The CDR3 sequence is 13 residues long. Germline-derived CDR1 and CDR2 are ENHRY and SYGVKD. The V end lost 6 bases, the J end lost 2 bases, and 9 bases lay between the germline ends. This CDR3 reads CAIRRDPTDTQYF. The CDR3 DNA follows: TGTGCCATCAGAAGGGACCCCACAGATACGCAGTATTTT.

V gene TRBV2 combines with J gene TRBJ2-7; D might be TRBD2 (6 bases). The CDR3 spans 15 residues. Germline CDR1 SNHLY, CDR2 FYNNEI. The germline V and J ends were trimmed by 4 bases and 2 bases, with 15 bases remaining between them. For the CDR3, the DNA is TGTGCCAGCAGTGGGTTGAACGGGAGAACCTACGAGCAGTACTTC. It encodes CASSGLNGRTYEQYF.

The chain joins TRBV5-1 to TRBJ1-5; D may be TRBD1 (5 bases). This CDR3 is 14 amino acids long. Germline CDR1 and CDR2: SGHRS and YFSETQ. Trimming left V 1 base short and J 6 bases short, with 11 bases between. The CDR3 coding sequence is TGCGCCAGCAGCTTGACGGGGGTCAGTCAGCCCCAGCATTTT. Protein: CASSLTGVSQPQHF. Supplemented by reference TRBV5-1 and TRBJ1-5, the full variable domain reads KAGVTQTPRYLIKTRGQQVTLSCSPISGHRSVSWYQQTPGQGLQFLFEYFSETQRNKGNFPGRFSGRQFSNSRSEMNVSTLELGDSALYLCASSLTGVSQPQHFGDGTRLSIL.

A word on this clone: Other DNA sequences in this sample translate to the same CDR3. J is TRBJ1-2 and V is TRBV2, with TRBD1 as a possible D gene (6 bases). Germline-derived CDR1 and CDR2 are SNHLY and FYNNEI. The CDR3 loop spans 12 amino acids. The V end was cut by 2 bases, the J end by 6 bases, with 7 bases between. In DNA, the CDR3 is TGTGCCAGCAGTGAAAGGGGGGATGGCTACACCTTC. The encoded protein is CASSERGDGYTF.

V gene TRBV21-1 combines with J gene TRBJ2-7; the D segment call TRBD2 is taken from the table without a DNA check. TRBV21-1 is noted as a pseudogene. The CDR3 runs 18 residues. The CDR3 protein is CASSKGASGRASSYEQYF. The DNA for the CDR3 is TGTGCCAGCAGCAAAGGGGCTAGCGGGAGGGCTAGCTCCTACGAGCAGTACTTC.

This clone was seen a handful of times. The CDR3 spells CASSVRDSDGYTF. CDR3 coding DNA: TGTGCCAGCAGCGTAAGGGACAGCGATGGCTACACCTTC. The chain joins TRBV12-1 to TRBJ1-2; the table gives TRBD1 as D, unverified against the DNA. TRBV12-1 is termed a pseudogene. This CDR3 comprises 13 residues.